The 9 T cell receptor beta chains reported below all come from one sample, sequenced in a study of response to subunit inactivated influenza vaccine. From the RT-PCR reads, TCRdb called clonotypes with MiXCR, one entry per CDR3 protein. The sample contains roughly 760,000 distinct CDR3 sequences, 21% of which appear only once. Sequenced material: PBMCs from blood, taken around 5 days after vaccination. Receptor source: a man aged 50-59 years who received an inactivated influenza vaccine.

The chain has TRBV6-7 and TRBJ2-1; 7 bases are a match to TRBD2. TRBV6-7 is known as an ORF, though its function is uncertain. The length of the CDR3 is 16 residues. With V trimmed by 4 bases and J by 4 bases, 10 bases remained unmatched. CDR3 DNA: TGTGCCAGCAGTTCGTACCGGGACTACGGTTACAATGAGCAGTTCTTC. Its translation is CASSSYRDYGYNEQFF.

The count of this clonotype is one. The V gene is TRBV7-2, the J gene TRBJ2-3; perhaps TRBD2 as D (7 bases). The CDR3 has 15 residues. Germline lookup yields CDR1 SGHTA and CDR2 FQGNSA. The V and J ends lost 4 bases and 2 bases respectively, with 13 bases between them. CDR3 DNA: TGTGCCAGCAGCTCCTCGGCGGGGGCCACAGATACGCAGTATTTT. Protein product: CASSSSAGATDTQYF.

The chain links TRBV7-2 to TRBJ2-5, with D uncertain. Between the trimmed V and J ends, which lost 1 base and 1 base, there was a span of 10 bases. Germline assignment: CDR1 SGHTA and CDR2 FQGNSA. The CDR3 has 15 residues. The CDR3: CASSLGPPPQETQYF. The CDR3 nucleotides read TGTGCCAGCAGCTTAGGCCCTCCGCCCCAAGAGACCCAGTACTTC.

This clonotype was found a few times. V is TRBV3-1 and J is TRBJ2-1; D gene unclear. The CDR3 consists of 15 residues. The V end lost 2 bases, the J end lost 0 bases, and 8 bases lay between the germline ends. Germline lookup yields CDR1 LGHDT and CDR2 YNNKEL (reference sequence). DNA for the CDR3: TGTGCCAGCAGCCAAAACCCCAGCTCCTACAATGAGCAGTTCTTC. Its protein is CASSQNPSSYNEQFF.

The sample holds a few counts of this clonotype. CDR3 region: CSAPGPSGNEQFF. In DNA, the CDR3 is TGCAGTGCGCCCGGACCGTCGGGGAATGAGCAGTTCTTC. V is TRBV20-1 and J is TRBJ2-1, with a tentative D call TRBD2 (5 bases). Trimming took 6 bases from V and 7 from J, leaving 16 bases between them. In germline, CDR1 is DFQATT, CDR2 SNEGSKA (reference sequence). This CDR3 contains 13 residues.

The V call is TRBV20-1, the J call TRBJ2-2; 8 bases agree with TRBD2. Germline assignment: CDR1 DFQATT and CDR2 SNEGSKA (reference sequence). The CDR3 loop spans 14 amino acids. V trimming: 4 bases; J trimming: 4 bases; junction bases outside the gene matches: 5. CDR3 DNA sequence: TGCAGTGCTATCGGGGGGGCCGGCACCGGGGAGCTGTTTTTT. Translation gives CSAIGGAGTGELFF.

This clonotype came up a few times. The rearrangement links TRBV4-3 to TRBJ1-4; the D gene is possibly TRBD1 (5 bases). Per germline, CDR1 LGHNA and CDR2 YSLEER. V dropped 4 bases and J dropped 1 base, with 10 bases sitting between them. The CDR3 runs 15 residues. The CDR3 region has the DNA TGCGCCAGCAGCCGATGGGGCCTAACTAATGAAAAACTGTTTTTT. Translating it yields CASSRWGLTNEKLFF.

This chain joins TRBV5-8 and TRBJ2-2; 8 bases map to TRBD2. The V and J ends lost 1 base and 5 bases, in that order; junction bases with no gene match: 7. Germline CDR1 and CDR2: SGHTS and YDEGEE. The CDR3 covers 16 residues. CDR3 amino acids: CASSLLSGALTGELFF. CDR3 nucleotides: TGTGCCAGCAGCTTGCTTAGCGGGGCTTTGACCGGGGAGCTGTTTTTT.

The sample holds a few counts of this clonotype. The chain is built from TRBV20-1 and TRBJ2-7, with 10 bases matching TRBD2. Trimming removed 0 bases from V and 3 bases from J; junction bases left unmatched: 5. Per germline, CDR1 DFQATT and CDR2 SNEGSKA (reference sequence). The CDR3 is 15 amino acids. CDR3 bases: TGCAGTGCTAGAGAGAGCGGGAGGGTTGGCTACGAGCAGTACTTC. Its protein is CSARESGRVGYEQYF.